The 2 T cell receptor beta chains listed next were all sequenced from one sample in a study of cytomegalovirus exposure and HLA in healthy donors. PCR amplification relied on 60 Vbeta primers (plus 13 Jbeta primers). Profiling relied on immunoSEQ multiplex PCR, and the TCRdb table lists in-frame clones only, not all of them. The listing contains some 89,000 clones. Sequenced sample: PBMCs. The receptors stem from a woman aged 25 to 39 in good health and CMV-seronegative.

The chain employs TRBV15 and TRBJ2-6, with D maybe TRBD1 (6 bases). This CDR3 has 16 residues. Germline lookup yields CDR1 LNHNV and CDR2 YYDKDF (reference sequence). Trimming took off 0 bases at V and 3 bases at J, with 9 bases between the two ends. This chain's CDR3 is CATSREGAGGANVLTF. The CDR3 DNA sequence: TGTGCCACCAGCAGAGAGGGGGCCGGTGGGGCCAACGTCCTGACTTTC.

This rearrangement joins TRBV6-4 to TRBJ2-2, with D possibly being TRBD1 (5 bases). From germline, CDR1 is MRHNA and CDR2 SNTAGT. This CDR3 contains 14 residues. V was pared by 7 bases and J by 3 bases, with 12 bases between. CDR3 amino acids: CASKKGPDTGELFF. CDR3 DNA sequence: TGTGCCAGCAAGAAGGGGCCCGACACCGGGGAGCTGTTTTTT.